A single sample is the source of the 23 T cell receptor beta chains below, sequenced in a study of post-analysis software for immune sequencing data. The study, taken as a whole, reports: Included in a set of about five TRBV segments more frequent in patients than controls were TRBV5-6, TRBV5-1 and TRBV20-1.

These TCRs' antigens remain unknown. The library was made from cDNA and included unique molecular identifiers. TCRdb reanalysed the PCR reads using MiXCR and keeps one entry per CDR3 protein. This table has some 700,000 distinct CDR3 sequences, 55% to 60% appearing once. Input material: blood. The receptors come from a girl under 10 years old with multiple sclerosis.

This rearrangement joins TRBV4-1 to TRBJ1-6; D ambiguous. This CDR3 spans 15 amino acids. V shed 3 bases and J shed 8 bases, with 14 bases lying between them. CDR1 is MGHRA and CDR2 is YSYEKL in the germline V gene. This chain's CDR3 is CASSHVTVRDSPLHF. The CDR3 DNA sequence: TGCGCCAGCAGCCACGTGACGGTTCGGGATTCACCCCTCCACTTT.

The chain recombines TRBV6-1 with TRBJ2-3; 9 positions match TRBD1. Germline lookup yields CDR1 MNHNS and CDR2 SASEGT. The CDR3 covers 15 residues. V was clipped by 7 bases and J by 1 base; unmatched bases: 6. The CDR3 nucleotides read TGTGCCAGCAATAAACAGGGGGCGGGCACAGATACGCAGTATTTT. Its protein product is CASNKQGAGTDTQYF.

V and J are TRBV5-5 and TRBJ2-7; D gene uncertain. TRBJ2-5 matches the DNA end more closely, so the J call is doubtful. The CDR3 covers 16 residues. Germline V CDR1 and CDR2: SGHKS, YYEKEE (reference sequence). CDR3 region: CASSTGGAALEGTQYF. CDR3 in DNA: TGTGCCAGCAGCACCGGCGGCGCTGCCCTTGAAGGGACCCAGTACTTC.

This chain uses TRBV29-1 with TRBJ2-1; 12 bases agree with TRBD2. After removal of 6 bases from V and 5 bases from J, the junction contained 8 bases not matched to a gene. CDR1 is SQVTM and CDR2 is ANQGSEA in the germline V gene. This CDR3 has 15 amino acids. In DNA form, the CDR3 reads TGCAGCGTGGCCCGACTAGCGGGGGCCCACAATGAGCAGTTCTTC. Protein: CSVARLAGAHNEQFF.

The rearrangement links TRBV20-1 to TRBJ1-2; D uncertain. The V end lost 2 bases, the J end lost 2 bases, and 9 bases lay between the germline ends. Germline V gene sequence: CDR1 DFQATT, CDR2 SNEGSKA (reference sequence). CDR3 length equals 13 residues. This CDR3 is CSARKRQNYGYTF. The CDR3 bases are TGCAGTGCTAGAAAGAGGCAGAACTATGGCTACACCTTC.

This clonotype was recorded a few times. The chain couples TRBV29-1 to TRBJ2-3; the match to TRBD1 covers 9 bases. The CDR3 has 14 residues. With V trimmed by 7 bases and J by 4 bases, 9 bases remained unmatched. The germline gives CDR1 SQVTM, CDR2 ANQGSEA. The CDR3 region has the DNA TGCAGCGCCGAGGACAGGGGATCTTCAGATACGCAGTATTTT. Protein product: CSAEDRGSSDTQYF.

This chain connects TRBV11-2 to TRBJ2-3; TRBD2 might be the D (5 bases). The V end was cut by 0 bases, the J end by 2 bases, with 12 bases between. The CDR3 runs 16 residues. Germline assignment: CDR1 SGHAT and CDR2 FQNNGV. CDR3 amino acids: CASSLDPRGYTDTQYF. The CDR3, as DNA: TGTGCCAGCAGCTTAGATCCCCGGGGATACACAGATACGCAGTATTTT.

The V call is TRBV5-5, the J call TRBJ1-5; 7 bases agree with TRBD1. The CDR3 has 14 amino acids. The germline CDR1 and CDR2 sequences are SGHKS and YYEKEE (reference sequence). With 1 base clipped from V and 7 bases from J, the junction kept 5 bases outside the gene matches. This CDR3 is CASSLRDSGQPQHF. CDR3 nucleotide sequence: TGTGCCAGCAGCTTGAGGGACAGCGGGCAGCCCCAGCATTTT.

The chain uses TRBV4-3 and TRBJ2-3; 9 bases match TRBD1. Germline values: CDR1 LGHNA, CDR2 YSLEER. The ends lost 0 bases at V and 5 bases at J; junction bases unmatched: 6. The CDR3 consists of 16 residues. The CDR3 reads CASSQDMGQGRDTQYF. CDR3 nucleotides: TGCGCCAGCAGCCAAGATATGGGACAGGGCAGAGATACGCAGTATTTT.

V gene TRBV9 combines with J gene TRBJ2-3; D is unresolved. This CDR3 is 15 amino acids long. Germline lookup yields CDR1 SGDLS and CDR2 YYNGEE. The V end was cut by 0 bases, the J end by 2 bases, with 10 bases between. The chain's CDR3 is CASSVAPINTDTQYF. CDR3 nucleotides: TGTGCCAGCAGCGTAGCGCCTATCAACACAGATACGCAGTATTTT.

Only one count was recorded for this clonotype. The genes are TRBV2 and TRBJ2-7; weak D call: TRBD1 (5 bases). In germline, CDR1 is SNHLY, CDR2 FYNNEI. Trimming took off 5 bases at V and 1 base at J, with 12 bases between the two ends. There are 14 residues in the CDR3. CDR3 nucleotides: TGTGCCAGCAGTCGACAGAGTCAGTCCTACGAGCAGTACTTC. As protein: CASSRQSQSYEQYF.

The V and J genes are TRBV20-1 and TRBJ1-2, with unresolved D. CDR3 length: 10 residues. From germline, CDR1 is DFQATT and CDR2 SNEGSKA (reference sequence). Trimming took 6 bases from V and 4 from J, leaving 6 bases between them. The CDR3: CSAPFYGYTF. The CDR3 DNA reads as TGCAGTGCACCGTTCTATGGCTACACCTTC.

This chain uses TRBV5-1 with TRBJ2-5; D not certain. There are 14 residues in the CDR3. Between the trimmed V and J ends, which lost 0 bases and 11 bases, there was a span of 17 bases. Germline V gene data show CDR1 as SGHRS and CDR2 as YFSETQ. CDR3 amino acids: CASSLERLHDEQYF. The CDR3 DNA reads as TGCGCCAGCAGCTTGGAGAGATTGCACGATGAGCAGTACTTC. Full variable domain (rest looked up from reference TRBV5-1 and TRBJ2-5): KAGVTQTPRYLIKTRGQQVTLSCSPISGHRSVSWYQQTPGQGLQFLFEYFSETQRNKGNFPGRFSGRQFSNSRSEMNVSTLELGDSALYLCASSLERLHDEQYFGPGTRLLVL.

The J gene is TRBJ2-3, the V gene TRBV4-3, with 8 bases matching TRBD1. This CDR3 comprises 17 residues. Germline V gene lookup returns CDR1 LGHNA and CDR2 YSLEER. With 0 bases clipped from V and 7 bases from J, the junction kept 12 bases outside the gene matches. For the CDR3, the DNA is TGCGCCAGCAGCCAAGATCGGACAGGGACCCCCTCAAATACGCAGTATTTT. Amino acids: CASSQDRTGTPSNTQYF.

The chain couples TRBV7-9 to TRBJ2-6; D possibly matches TRBD1 or TRBD2 (5 bases each). Germline V CDR1 and CDR2: SEHNR, FQNEAQ (reference sequence). The CDR3 is 17 residues long. V shed 5 bases and J shed 0 bases, with 14 bases lying between them. The CDR3 nucleotides read TGTGCCAGCAGCCCCAGTGGGGGTAGCTCTGGGGCCAACGTCCTGACTTTC. This encodes CASSPSGGSSGANVLTF.

This chain connects TRBV12-3 or TRBV12-4 to TRBJ2-3, with 7 nucleotides matching TRBD1. CDR3 length equals 13 residues. The J segment lost 13 bases and the V segment lost 3 bases, leaving 10 bases of the junction unmatched. CDR3 protein: CASSLGTADAEYF. The CDR3 DNA follows: TGTGCCAGCAGTTTGGGGACAGCAGATGCGGAGTATTTT.

J is TRBJ2-7 and V is TRBV6-6, with D possibly TRBD2 on 5 matching bases. The J call may be mistaken, given a closer DNA end match to TRBJ2-5. Germline V gene lookup returns CDR1 MNHNY and CDR2 SVGAGI (reference sequence). The CDR3 contains 14 residues. The CDR3 region is CASSYSSGRETQYF. The CDR3 DNA reads as TGTGCCAGCAGTTACTCCTCGGGGAGAGAGACCCAGTACTTC.

J is TRBJ2-4 and V is TRBV4-2, with a weak D call TRBD2 (6 bases). Deletions cut 0 bases from V and 6 bases from J, with 18 bases between. Germline CDR1 and CDR2: LGHNA and YNFKEQ. The CDR3 extends over 17 amino acids. The CDR3 DNA is TGTGCCAGCAGCCAAGATTCGATGCGGGGAACTTCAAACATTCAGTACTTC. Residues: CASSQDSMRGTSNIQYF.

The CDR3 sequence is CASSEVTDTQYF. DNA for the CDR3: TGTGCCAGCAGTGAAGTCACAGATACGCAGTATTTT. The genes are TRBV25-1 and TRBJ2-3; D is unclear. Per the germline V gene, CDR1 is MGHDK and CDR2 is SYGVNS. This CDR3 is 12 amino acids long. Trimming cost V 2 bases and J 2 bases, with 2 bases left between them.

The genes are TRBV20-1 and TRBJ2-5; 11 bases are shared with TRBD1. The CDR3 length is 15 residues. Germline V lookup: CDR1 DFQATT, CDR2 SNEGSKA (reference sequence). Trimming at V came to 0 bases and at J to 4 bases, leaving 4 bases not matched to a gene. CDR3 bases: TGCAGTGCTAGAGATCGGACAGGGGGCAGAGAGACCCAGTACTTC. The encoded protein is CSARDRTGGRETQYF.

The chain combines TRBV3-1 with TRBJ1-2; no clear D gene. Germline values: CDR1 LGHDT, CDR2 YNNKEL (reference sequence). V was clipped by 6 bases and J by 8 bases, with 19 bases between them. The CDR3 contains 14 residues. The CDR3 nucleotides read TGTGCCAGCAGATCATCTGACGCCGTGGGGGGCTACACCTTC. This sequence encodes CASRSSDAVGGYTF.

The V gene is TRBV20-1, the J gene TRBJ2-3; tentative D call: TRBD2 (6 bases). CDR1 and CDR2 (germline): DFQATT, SNEGSKA (reference sequence). The CDR3 is 13 residues long. The V end lost 5 bases, the J end lost 5 bases, and 14 bases lay between the germline ends. The CDR3 sequence: CSAVAGTLDTQYF. The CDR3, as DNA: TGCAGTGCTGTAGCAGGGACTTTAGATACGCAGTATTTT.

The rearrangement links TRBV7-2 to TRBJ2-3; D call uncertain. CDR3 length: 13 residues. Germline CDR1 SGHTA, CDR2 FQGNSA. V gave up 2 bases and J gave up 6 bases, with 9 bases separating them. The chain's CDR3 is CASSLKWSDTQYF. The CDR3 nucleotides read TGTGCCAGCAGCTTAAAGTGGTCTGATACGCAGTATTTT.